This entry features one T cell receptor beta chain sequence. Its antigen is unidentified. Measured with immunoSEQ multiplex PCR; TCRdb has only the in-frame clones, and not every one. The sample records roughly 150,000 clones, just under 95% being singletons. The sample comes from a study of T cell responses to AZD1222 COVID-19 vaccine. The germline V and J ends were trimmed by 3 bases and 1 base, with 10 bases remaining between them. The CDR3 covers 15 residues. Germline CDR1 reads KGHDR; CDR2 reads SFDVKD. Findings and caveats of the study: Spike-specific TCR repertoires showed rising breadth and depth after two AZD1222 doses.

The material sequenced was peripheral blood, taken on day 0 of AZD1222 vaccination. This sequence was found in an adult in good health. V and J are TRBV24-1 and TRBJ2-3; D may be TRBD1 or TRBD2 (5 bases each). The DNA for the CDR3 is TGTGCCACCAGTGATCACCGGGACGGCACAGATACGCAGTATTTT. Its protein product is CATSDHRDGTDTQYF.